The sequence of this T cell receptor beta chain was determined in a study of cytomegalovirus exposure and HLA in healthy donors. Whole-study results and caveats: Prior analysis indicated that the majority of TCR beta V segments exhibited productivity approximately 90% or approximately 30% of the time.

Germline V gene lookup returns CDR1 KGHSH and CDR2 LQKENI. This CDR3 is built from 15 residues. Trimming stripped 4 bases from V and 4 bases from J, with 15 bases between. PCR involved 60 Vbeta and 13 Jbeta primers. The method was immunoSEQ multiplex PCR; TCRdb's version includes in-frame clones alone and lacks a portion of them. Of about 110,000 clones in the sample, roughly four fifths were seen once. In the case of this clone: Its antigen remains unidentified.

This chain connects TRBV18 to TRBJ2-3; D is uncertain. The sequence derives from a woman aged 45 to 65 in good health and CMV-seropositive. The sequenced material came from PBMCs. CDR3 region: CASSQEAVMPDTQYF. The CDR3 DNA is TGTGCCAGCTCACAAGAGGCAGTCATGCCAGATACGCAGTATTTT. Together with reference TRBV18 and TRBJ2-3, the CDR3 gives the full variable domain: NAGVMQNPRHLVRRRGQEARLRCSPMKGHSHVYWYRQLPEEGLKFMVYLQKENIIDESGMPKERFSAEFPKEGPSILRIQQVVRGDSAAYFCASSQEAVMPDTQYFGPGTRLTVL.